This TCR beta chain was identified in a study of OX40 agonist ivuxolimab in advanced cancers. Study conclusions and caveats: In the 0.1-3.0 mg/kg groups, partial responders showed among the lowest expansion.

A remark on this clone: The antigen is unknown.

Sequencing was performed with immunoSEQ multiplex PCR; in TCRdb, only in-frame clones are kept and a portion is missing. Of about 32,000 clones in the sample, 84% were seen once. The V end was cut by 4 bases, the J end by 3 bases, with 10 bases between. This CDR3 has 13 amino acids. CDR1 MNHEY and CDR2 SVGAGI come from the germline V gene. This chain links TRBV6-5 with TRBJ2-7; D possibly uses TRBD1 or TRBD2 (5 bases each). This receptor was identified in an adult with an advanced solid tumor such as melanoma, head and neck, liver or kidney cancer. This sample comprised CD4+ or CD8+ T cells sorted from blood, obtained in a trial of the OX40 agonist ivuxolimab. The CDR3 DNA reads TGTGCCAGCAGTTGGGGGACGAGCTACGAGCAGTACTTC. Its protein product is CASSWGTSYEQYF.